This T cell receptor beta chain is from a study of T cells after somatic rescue of genetic block. Germline V gives CDR1 MGHRA, CDR2 YSYEKL. This CDR3 has 16 amino acids. This table comes from immunoSEQ multiplex PCR, and its TCRdb copy is limited to in-frame clones, with some not included. The data show about 14,000 clones, approximately 72% seen once. The receptor was isolated from a boy younger than 18. Material for sequencing was peripheral blood mononuclear cells (PBMCs). The chain has TRBV4-1 and TRBJ2-5; D possibly uses TRBD1 or TRBD2 (5 bases each). The J call may be incorrect, as the DNA end agrees better with TRBJ2-7. Written as DNA, the CDR3 is TGCGCCAGCAGCCAAGAAGGGGCACGGGGCTCCTACGAGCAGTACTTC. Residues: CASSQEGARGSYEQYF.